This TCR beta chain appears in the sequencing data of a study of cytomegalovirus exposure and HLA in healthy donors. The donors, nominally healthy at sampling, likely had unrecorded immune exposures. The PCR made use of 60 Vbeta and 13 Jbeta primers. This table comes from immunoSEQ multiplex PCR, and its TCRdb copy is limited to in-frame clones, with some not included. In the table there are 50,000 to 65,000 clones, about 70% of which are singletons. The CDR3 sequence is 16 residues long. V gave up 3 bases and J gave up 4 bases; unmatched junction bases: 6. The germline V gene has CDR1 SNHLY and CDR2 FYNNEI.

This sequence joins TRBV2 and TRBJ1-6; 7 bases match TRBD1. The TCR originated in a woman aged 50 to 60 in good health and CMV-seropositive. Material for sequencing was PBMCs. The CDR3: CASSDPRTGYNSPLHF. The CDR3 region has the DNA TGTGCCAGCAGTGACCCCCGGACAGGTTATAATTCACCCCTCCACTTT.